This is a list of T cell receptor beta chains from one sample in a study of blood T cell repertoires in COVID-19. Profiling relied on immunoSEQ multiplex PCR, and the TCRdb table lists in-frame clones only, not all of them. Altogether about 150,000 clones are present, about 80% being singletons, with the ten largest covering about 7.7%. Specimen: PBMCs or T cells enriched from blood (not recorded which). The source of these receptors is a man between 45 and 60 years old who had recovered from COVID-19. The CDR3 runs from the conserved cysteine through the conserved F or W. The D gene is left open where the match is weak. Expanded clones are given a class, and other clones once, few, many or no size at all.

j_call v_call d_call clone_size cdr3_nt cdr3_aa
TRBJ2-3 TRBV4-3 TRBD2 . TGCGCCAGCAGCCAAGAAAGTGGGCTAGCGGGGGCCCGGCGGGGAGATACGCAGTATTTT CASSQESGLAGARRGDTQYF
TRBJ1-5 TRBV7-2 . medium-sized TGTGCCAGCAGCTTGACAGGCCCCAATCAGCCCCAGCATTTT CASSLTGPNQPQHF
TRBJ2-7 TRBV7-9 . . TGTGCCAGCAGCTTCGGTGAGCAGTACTTC CASSFGEQYF
TRBJ1-5 TRBV5-5 TRBD1 . TGTGCCAGCAGCTTGGGCCAGGCCGGACAGGCCGAGAATCAGCCCCAGCATTTT CASSLGQAGQAENQPQHF
TRBJ1-5 TRBV2 TRBD1 . TGTGCCAGCAGTGAGCAGGGGGCTTTAATCAATCAGCCCCAGCATTTT CASSEQGALINQPQHF
TRBJ2-7 TRBV9 TRBD1 . TGTGCCAGCAGCGTAGGGCAGGGGGCGGCCTACGAGCAGTACTTC CASSVGQGAAYEQYF
TRBJ1-1 TRBV19 TRBD1 . TGTGCCAGTACCATACAGGGGAGGAACACTGAAGCTTTCTTT CASTIQGRNTEAFF
TRBJ1-5 TRBV10-1 . . TGCGCCAGCAGTGAGCACAGAAATAGCAATCAGCCCCAGCATTTT CASSEHRNSNQPQHF
TRBJ2-6 TRBV5-1 . . TGCGCCAGCAGCTTGGCCGAGGAGGGGTCTTCGTCTGGGGCCAACGTCCTGACTTTC CASSLAEEGSSSGANVLTF
TRBJ1-1 TRBV5-4 . . TGTGCCAGCAGCGAAGTAACCGGGACAAGCACTGAAGCTTTCTTT CASSEVTGTSTEAFF
TRBJ1-2 TRBV3-1/TRBV3-2 TRBD1 once TGTGCCAGCAGCCAAGTGCCAACAGGGGGCTATAACTATGGCTACACCTTC CASSQVPTGGYNYGYTF